This T cell receptor (beta chain) was identified during a study of shared clonotypes between healthy human individuals. Study results and limitations: Relative to clonotypes present in all four donors, those not shared had lower generation probabilities. Tissues were not sampled, only blood, and their repertoires likely differ. Clonotype sharing across several donors was observed for around 5.1% of naive CD4 clonotypes.

The CDR3 consists of 13 residues. From germline, CDR1 is SEHNR and CDR2 FQNEAQ (reference sequence). V was shortened by 6 bases and J by 6 bases, with 14 bases between the two germline ends. Profiled with immunoSEQ multiplex PCR; TCRdb holds only in-frame clones, not every one. This table has 2 million to 2.5 million clones, around 93% appearing once. CD45RO-negative CD8 cells positively selected for CCR7 made up the naive population, which excluded terminally differentiated effector memory CD45RA+ cells. For this clone: Its specificity is not known.

Sequencing used naive CD8+ T cells from PBMCs. The TCR originated in a man aged 18 to 35 in good health. Some clones in this sample may be carry-over from other donors' samples. The rearrangement links TRBV7-9 to TRBJ1-2, with D unclear. Here the CDR3 DNA reads TGTGCCAGCAGTTTCCCCCTCATGAATGGCTACACCTTC. It specifies CASSFPLMNGYTF.